This entry lists 27 T cell receptor beta chains sequenced from one sample in a study of blood T cells in healthy people across ages. Together with a sample-barcoded 5' primer, a J-beta primer mix was included in a second PCR lasting about 6 to 12 cycles. Each CDR3 protein is one row after TCRdb ran MiXCR on the 5' RACE reads. The sample shows about 1.8 million distinct CDR3 sequences, roughly 52% of them seen only once. Sequencing was performed on blood. These receptors all come from a woman in her forties in good health.

Notes on this clonotype: Sequence at one end of the junction differs from germline and may be a read error. The chain uses TRBV4-2 and TRBJ2-1; 11 nucleotides agree with TRBD2. The CDR3 is 20 amino acids. Germline values: CDR1 LGHNA, CDR2 YNFKEQ. The CDR3 sequence is CASGQDIFVAGGISYNEQFF. CDR3 nucleotides: TGTGCCAGCGGCCAAGATATCTTCGTAGCGGGGGGGATTTCCTACAATGAGCAGTTCTTC.

This sequence joins TRBV28 and TRBJ2-5, with 7 bases matching TRBD1. The assigned J gene may be wrong: the sequence end matches TRBJ2-7 better. In germline, CDR1 is MDHEN, CDR2 SYDVKM. The CDR3 is 13 residues long. This chain's CDR3 is CASSSDRLYEQYF. The CDR3 DNA is TGTGCCAGCAGCTCGGACAGGTTATACGAGCAGTACTTC.

This clonotype has just a few counts. The chain couples TRBV20-1 to TRBJ2-5; 10 bases line up with TRBD2. From germline, CDR1 is DFQATT and CDR2 SNEGSKA (reference sequence). V lost 2 bases and J lost 3; bases outside the gene matches: 6. CDR3 length: 15 amino acids. The CDR3 region is CSARYSGTSEETQYF. The CDR3 coding sequence is TGCAGTGCTAGATACTCCGGGACTAGCGAAGAGACCCAGTACTTC.

DNA for the CDR3: TGTGCCAGCAGGATGATACTAGCGGGGGGGGAAAATGAGCAGTTCTTC. Translation gives CASRMILAGGENEQFF. This chain connects TRBV6-6 to TRBJ2-1; 13 bases fit TRBD2. V shed 6 bases, J shed 7 bases, and the junction held 9 bases outside the gene matches. From germline, CDR1 is MNHNY and CDR2 SVGAGI (reference sequence). The CDR3 sequence is 16 residues long.

The V and J genes are TRBV28 and TRBJ1-4; D remains ambiguous. The V end was cut by 5 bases, the J end by 2 bases, with 15 bases between. This CDR3 spans 16 amino acids. Germline CDR1 and CDR2: MDHEN and SYDVKM. Written as DNA, the CDR3 is TGTGCCAGCAGTGCAGCGTCTATCACTACTAATGAAAAACTGTTTTTT. Translated: CASSAASITTNEKLFF. The full variable domain, in which reference TRBV28 and TRBJ1-4 provide the parts outside the CDR3, is DVKVTQSSRYLVKRTGEKVFLECVQDMDHENMFWYRQDPGLGLRLIYFSYDVKMKEKGDIPEGYSVSREKKERFSLILESASTNQTSMYLCASSAASITTNEKLFFGSGTQLSVL.

This clonotype was detected a few times. The chain employs TRBV5-1 and TRBJ2-5; 8 positions match TRBD1. Per the germline V gene, CDR1 is SGHRS and CDR2 is YFSETQ. V was clipped by 3 bases and J by 11 bases; unmatched bases: 9. This CDR3 is 13 amino acids long. CDR3 sequence reads: CASSSGTGQEQYF. The CDR3 DNA sequence: TGCGCCAGCAGCTCAGGGACAGGTCAAGAGCAGTACTTC.

The table lists this clonotype with a few counts. At one end, the junction sequence differs from germline, possibly due to a read error. The gene calls are TRBV7-7 and TRBJ2-7, with 9 bases that match TRBD1. CDR1 is SSHAT and CDR2 is FNYEAQ in the germline V gene (reference sequence). CDR3 length equals 14 residues. This CDR3 is CASSLGQGIKEQYF. The DNA for the CDR3 is TGTGCTAGCAGCTTAGGACAGGGGATAAAAGAGCAGTACTTC.

This clonotype has more than one count but fewer than ten. The V call is TRBV20-1, the J call TRBJ2-5, with D tentatively TRBD1 or TRBD2 (6 bases each). The CDR3 spans 17 residues. V lost 0 bases and J lost 1, with 18 bases in between. The germline gives CDR1 DFQATT, CDR2 SNEGSKA (reference sequence). In DNA form, the CDR3 reads TGCAGTGCTAGAGAGAGGGGGGCGGTATACTTCCAAGAGACCCAGTACTTC. Translating gives CSARERGAVYFQETQYF.

This clonotype has only a few counts. The chain has TRBV7-2 and TRBJ2-5; D is undetermined. Looked up from germline, CDR1 is SGHTA and CDR2 is FQGNSA. V dropped 2 bases and J dropped 5 bases, with 9 bases sitting between them. This CDR3 has 13 residues. CDR3 protein: CASSLYLVETQYF. CDR3 DNA: TGTGCCAGCAGCTTATATCTGGTGGAGACCCAGTACTTC.

The gene calls are TRBV6-6 and TRBJ2-7, with D unclear. With 10 bases removed from V and 2 bases from J, the gap between germline ends came to 9 bases. Per germline, CDR1 MNHNY and CDR2 SVGAGI (reference sequence). The CDR3 spans 11 residues. The CDR3 sequence: CATLRAYEQYF. The CDR3 nucleotides are TGTGCCACCCTTCGGGCCTACGAGCAGTACTTC.

The CDR3 nucleotides read TGTGCCAGCAGCCCCCTCGACTATGGCTACACCTTC. Its translation is CASSPLDYGYTF. The chain couples TRBV7-2 to TRBJ1-2, with D unclear. The CDR3 runs 12 residues. V was cut by 5 bases and J by 3 bases, with 7 bases left in between. Germline V gene sequence: CDR1 SGHTA, CDR2 FQGNSA.

This clonotype was seen only a few times. The rearrangement uses TRBV20-1 and TRBJ2-1, with 8 nucleotides matching TRBD1. The CDR3 has 14 residues. V was pared by 0 bases and J by 6 bases, with 4 bases of the junction left unmatched. CDR1 and CDR2 (germline): DFQATT, SNEGSKA (reference sequence). This CDR3 reads CSARDHTGGNEQFF. CDR3 DNA sequence: TGCAGTGCTAGAGACCATACAGGGGGCAATGAGCAGTTCTTC.

The chain has TRBV5-8 and TRBJ1-4; possibly TRBD1 for D (5 bases). V gave up 10 bases and J gave up 0 bases, with 13 bases separating them. Germline CDR1 SGHTS, CDR2 YDEGEE. This CDR3 comprises 14 residues. The CDR3 nucleotides read TGTGCCGGTGGGGACGGATCAACTAATGAAAAACTGTTTTTT. It is translated as CAGGDGSTNEKLFF. Using reference TRBV5-8 and TRBJ1-4 for the parts outside the CDR3, the full variable domain is EAGVTQSPTHLIKTRGQQATLRCSPISGHTSVYWYQQALGLGLQFLLWYDEGEERNRGNFPPRFSGRQFPNYSSELNVNALELEDSALYLCAGGDGSTNEKLFFGSGTQLSVL.

V and J are TRBV24-1 and TRBJ2-7, with a possible D match to TRBD2 (5 bases). Germline V gives CDR1 KGHDR, CDR2 SFDVKD. The CDR3 consists of 12 residues. Trimming took off 7 bases at V and 7 bases at J, with 13 bases between the two ends. The DNA for the CDR3 is TGTGCCACCAGCCTAGCAGGTGGTGAGCAGTACTTC. Protein product: CATSLAGGEQYF.

The V gene is TRBV20-1, the J gene TRBJ1-2; D remains unclear. Germline V gene sequence: CDR1 DFQATT, CDR2 SNEGSKA (reference sequence). The CDR3 runs to 10 residues. V gave up 6 bases and J gave up 1 base, with 3 bases separating them. The CDR3 region is CSAVNYGYTF. The CDR3 DNA sequence: TGCAGTGCCGTTAACTATGGCTACACCTTC.

The chain uses TRBV24-1 and TRBJ2-6; TRBD1 might be the D (5 bases). The CDR3 is 17 amino acids. CDR1 and CDR2 (germline): KGHDR, SFDVKD. Trimming shortened V by 1 base and J by 0 bases, and 9 bases separated the two germline ends. The DNA of the CDR3 is TGTGCCACCAGTGATTTAGGGGCAGTCTCTGGGGCCAACGTCCTGACTTTC. Amino acid sequence: CATSDLGAVSGANVLTF.

The chain carries TRBV12-3 or TRBV12-4 and TRBJ1-5; a weak D match, TRBD1 (6 bases). The CDR3 consists of 16 residues. V was cut by 3 bases and J by 4 bases, with 16 bases left in between. CDR3 amino acids: CASSLARSQGNQPQHF. CDR3 DNA: TGTGCCAGCAGTTTGGCAAGGAGCCAGGGGAATCAGCCCCAGCATTTT.

This clonotype was detected a few times. The chain carries TRBV6-5 and TRBJ1-2, with a tentative D call TRBD1 (5 bases). The germline V gene has CDR1 MNHEY and CDR2 SVGAGI. V dropped 6 bases and J dropped 2 bases, with 10 bases sitting between them. This CDR3 contains 13 residues. The CDR3 DNA reads TGTGCCAGCAGCGAGACAGAAAACTATGGCTACACCTTC. Translation: CASSETENYGYTF.

The CDR3 loop reads CASSVGLEVGETQYF. The CDR3 nucleotides read TGTGCCAGCAGCGTAGGACTCGAAGTCGGGGAGACCCAGTACTTC. The chain combines TRBV9 with TRBJ2-5; D is unclear. The CDR3 has 15 residues. V shed 0 bases and J shed 5 bases, with 14 bases lying between them. Germline-derived CDR1 and CDR2 are SGDLS and YYNGEE.

This clonotype was seen more than once but under ten times. This sequence joins TRBV5-6 and TRBJ2-7; possible D gene TRBD2, 6 bases. The germline V gene encodes CDR1 SGHDT and CDR2 YYEEEE. There are 12 residues in the CDR3. Trimming stripped 7 bases from V and 6 bases from J, with 14 bases between. CDR3 DNA: TGTGCCAGCGATTACGGGGGAACCGAGCAGTACTTC. Encoded protein: CASDYGGTEQYF.

This clonotype showed up just a few times. The chain has TRBV6-1 and TRBJ2-4, with 16 nucleotides matching TRBD2. V shed 10 bases, J shed 1 base, and the junction held 16 bases outside the gene matches. The CDR3 totals 20 residues. CDR1 and CDR2 (germline): MNHNS, SASEGT. The CDR3 DNA sequence: TGTGCCACCAAGCCCGGACAGGGGACTAGCGGGGGGGTGGCCAAAAACATTCAGTACTTC. Translated: CATKPGQGTSGGVAKNIQYF.

The gene calls are TRBV20-1 and TRBJ2-7; the match to TRBD1 covers 7 bases. V lost 3 bases and J lost 1; bases outside the gene matches: 9. Germline V lookup: CDR1 DFQATT, CDR2 SNEGSKA (reference sequence). The CDR3 is made up of 15 amino acids. The CDR3 sequence is CSARERQGISYEQYF. The CDR3, as DNA: TGCAGTGCTAGGGAACGACAGGGAATTTCCTACGAGCAGTACTTC.

In its sample, this clonotype was seen once. The chain employs TRBV7-2 and TRBJ1-6; D unclear. The V gene lost 0 bases and the J gene lost 9 bases, with 6 bases spanning the gap. CDR3 length: 13 amino acids. Germline V gene data show CDR1 as SGHTA and CDR2 as FQGNSA. In DNA, the CDR3 is TGTGCCAGCAGCTTAGCGCTTGCTTCACCCCTCCACTTT. Its translation is CASSLALASPLHF.

This sequence joins TRBV6-5 and TRBJ2-7, with D possibly TRBD2 on 6 matching bases. The CDR3 loop spans 14 amino acids. The V end was cut by 6 bases, the J end by 6 bases, with 18 bases between. Germline loops: CDR1 MNHEY, CDR2 SVGAGI. The CDR3 region is CASSHRERVGEQYF. CDR3 nucleotides: TGTGCCAGCAGCCACCGGGAGCGGGTTGGCGAGCAGTACTTC.

The CDR3 coding sequence is TGTGCCAGCAGTGCGGACAGACTAGCCAAAAACATTCAGTACTTC. This codes for CASSADRLAKNIQYF. The J gene is TRBJ2-4, the V gene TRBV27, with TRBD1 as a possible D gene (6 bases). The germline V gene has CDR1 MNHEY and CDR2 SMNVEV (reference sequence). V was shortened by 5 bases and J by 0 bases, with 11 bases between the two germline ends. This CDR3 has 15 residues.

V usage is TRBV4-3 and J usage is TRBJ2-3; no firm D call. V lost 0 bases, J lost 1 base, and 17 bases lay in between. This CDR3 comprises 18 residues. CDR1 is LGHNA and CDR2 is YSLEER in the germline V gene. In DNA, the CDR3 is TGCGCCAGCAGCCAAGAGGATCCCCGGGCCTCTGGCACAGATACGCAGTATTTT. It encodes CASSQEDPRASGTDTQYF.

The table lists this clonotype with many counts. CDR3 DNA sequence: TGTGCCAGCAGTTACTCGAGCCTCGGGGGGGGCACGCAGTATTTT. Translation: CASSYSSLGGGTQYF. The chain employs TRBV6-6 and TRBJ2-3; TRBD2 matches 8 bases. The V segment lost 0 bases and the J segment 9 bases; nucleotides outside the gene matches: 8. Germline V lookup: CDR1 MNHNY, CDR2 SVGAGI (reference sequence). This CDR3 is built from 15 residues.